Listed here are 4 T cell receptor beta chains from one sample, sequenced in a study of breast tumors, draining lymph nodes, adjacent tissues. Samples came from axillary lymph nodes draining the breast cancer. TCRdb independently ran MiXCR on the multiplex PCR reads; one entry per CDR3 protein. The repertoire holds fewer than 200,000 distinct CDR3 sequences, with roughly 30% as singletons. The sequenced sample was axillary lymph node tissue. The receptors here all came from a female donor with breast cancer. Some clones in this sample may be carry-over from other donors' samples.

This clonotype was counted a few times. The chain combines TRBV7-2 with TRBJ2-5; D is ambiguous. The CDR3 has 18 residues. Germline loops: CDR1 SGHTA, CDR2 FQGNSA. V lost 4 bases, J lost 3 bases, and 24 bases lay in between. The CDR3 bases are TGTGCCAGCAGCTCCCCCCCCGGCCCACCGGCCATCGAAGAGACCCAGTACTTC. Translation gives CASSSPPGPPAIEETQYF.

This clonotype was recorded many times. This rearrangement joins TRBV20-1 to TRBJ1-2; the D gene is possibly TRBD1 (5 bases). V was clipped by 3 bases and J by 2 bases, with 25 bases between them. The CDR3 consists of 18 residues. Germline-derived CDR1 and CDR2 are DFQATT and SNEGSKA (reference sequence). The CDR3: CSARPPEGTGRGNYGYTF. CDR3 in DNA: TGCAGTGCTAGGCCTCCCGAGGGAACCGGACGGGGCAACTATGGCTACACCTTC.

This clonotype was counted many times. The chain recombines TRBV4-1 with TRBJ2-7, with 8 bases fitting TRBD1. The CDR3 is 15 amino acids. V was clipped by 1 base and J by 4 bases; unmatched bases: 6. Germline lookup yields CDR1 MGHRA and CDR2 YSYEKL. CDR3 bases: TGCGCCAGCAGCCAAGTGCTCCAGGGGGCTTACGAGCAGTACTTC. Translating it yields CASSQVLQGAYEQYF.

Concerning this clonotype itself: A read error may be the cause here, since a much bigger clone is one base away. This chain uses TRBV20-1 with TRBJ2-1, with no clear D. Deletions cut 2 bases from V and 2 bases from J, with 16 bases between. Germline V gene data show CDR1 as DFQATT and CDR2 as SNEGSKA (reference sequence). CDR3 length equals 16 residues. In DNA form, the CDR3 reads TGCAGTGCTAGAAAGGTGCTTGGTCCAGCCTACAATGAGCAGTTCTTC. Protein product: CSARKVLGPAYNEQFF.